This TCR beta chain comes out of a study of shared T cell receptors in the human thymus. Germline V CDR1 and CDR2: MDHEN, SYDVKM. The CDR3 loop spans 15 amino acids. Trimming took 2 bases from V and 3 from J; bases not matched to a gene: 5. Profiling relied on immunoSEQ multiplex PCR, and the TCRdb table lists in-frame clones only, not all of them. The sample records approximately 730,000 clones, approximately 85% being singletons. These same data were also listed under a study on human thymus T cells. Per that study: Serving as donors were healthy Finnish infants, each of whom was having open corrective surgery for congenital heart defects. Resections removed during corrective heart surgery provided the thymus tissue used. There appeared to be biased usage of V and J genes in thymic and blood repertoires. Overlap was high between thymic repertoires from unrelated individuals, as reported in related research.

The chain links TRBV28 to TRBJ2-7; TRBD1 matches at 9 bases. The sequenced sample consisted of thymocytes. The clonotype was recovered from a girl younger than two with a congenital heart defect. CDR3 nucleotide sequence: TGTGCCAGCAGTTTAAGCCGGGACAGGGTCTACGAGCAGTACTTC. The encoded protein is CASSLSRDRVYEQYF.